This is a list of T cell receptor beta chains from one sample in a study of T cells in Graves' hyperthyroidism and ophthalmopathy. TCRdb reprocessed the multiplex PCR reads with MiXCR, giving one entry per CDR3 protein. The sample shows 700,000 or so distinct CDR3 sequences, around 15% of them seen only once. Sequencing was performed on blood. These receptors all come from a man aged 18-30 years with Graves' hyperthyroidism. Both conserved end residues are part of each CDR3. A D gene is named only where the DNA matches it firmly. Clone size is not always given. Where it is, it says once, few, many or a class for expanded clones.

CASSSNPGVYGYTF,TGCGCCAGCAGCTCTAACCCAGGGGTCTATGGCTACACCTTC,TRBV5-1,.,TRBJ1-2,.
CASRKGLAGNGANVLTF,TGTGCCAGCAGGAAGGGACTAGCGGGAAATGGGGCCAACGTCCTGACTTTC,TRBV6-2/TRBV6-3,few,TRBJ2-6,TRBD2
CASTGNINYGYTF,TGTGCCAGCACAGGCAACATAAACTATGGCTACACCTTC,TRBV2,many,TRBJ1-2,.
CASRGDTHNYGYTF,TGTGCCAGCAGGGGGGACACCCATAACTATGGCTACACCTTC,TRBV6-1,many,TRBJ1-2,.
CASSLQGRGYGYTF,TGTGCCAGCTCGCTACAGGGGAGAGGTTATGGCTACACCTTC,TRBV18,many,TRBJ1-2,TRBD1
CSVRRDRVLAGTYEQYF,TGCAGCGTTCGCCGGGACAGGGTACTAGCGGGAACCTACGAGCAGTACTTC,TRBV29-1,many,TRBJ2-7,.
CASSQDIPGTYTDTQYF,TGCGCCAGCAGCCAAGATATCCCGGGCACCTATACAGATACGCAGTATTTT,TRBV4-3,few,TRBJ2-3,.
CSVTGTGHSYEQYF,TGCAGCGTCACTGGGACAGGGCACTCCTACGAGCAGTACTTC,TRBV29-1,many,TRBJ2-7,TRBD1
CASRKLAGVSYNEQFF,TGTGCCAGCAGGAAGCTAGCGGGAGTTTCATACAATGAGCAGTTCTTC,TRBV2,few,TRBJ2-1,TRBD2
CATNSPSGRDGEQFF,TGTGCCACCAACTCTCCTAGCGGGAGGGATGGTGAGCAGTTCTTC,TRBV11-2,few,TRBJ2-1,TRBD2
CASSNGGTRTDTQYF,TGTGCCAGCAGTAATGGGGGGACTAGGACAGATACGCAGTATTTT,TRBV6-1,.,TRBJ2-3,TRBD2
CASSWDRTNTGELFF,TGCGCCAGCAGCTGGGACAGGACGAACACCGGGGAGCTGTTTTTT,TRBV5-1,many,TRBJ2-2,TRBD1
CASTEWASSYNEQFF,TGTGCCAGCACCGAATGGGCGAGCTCCTACAATGAGCAGTTCTTC,TRBV6-1,many,TRBJ2-1,.
CASSPPTGSPLLAKNIQYF,TGTGCCAGCTCACCACCAACAGGGTCCCCACTTCTAGCCAAAAACATTCAGTACTTC,TRBV18,few,TRBJ2-4,.
CASSEYPPSETQYF,TGTGCCAGCAGTGAATATCCCCCGTCGGAGACCCAGTACTTC,TRBV25-1,.,TRBJ2-5,.
CASSRQGQGTDTQYF,TGTGCCAGTAGTCGACAGGGGCAAGGCACAGATACGCAGTATTTT,TRBV19,few,TRBJ2-3,TRBD1
CASRAQGEQYF,TGTGCCAGCAGGGCGCAGGGGGAGCAGTACTTC,TRBV28,few,TRBJ2-7,.
CASSYSGTGTYEQYF,TGTGCCAGCAGTTACTCTGGGACAGGAACCTACGAGCAGTACTTC,TRBV6-6,many,TRBJ2-7,TRBD1
CASSLAQGGRETQYF,TGTGCCAGCAGCTTAGCGCAGGGCGGCCGGGAGACCCAGTACTTC,TRBV7-6,few,TRBJ2-5,.
CASSLDRGGKLFF,TGTGCCAGCAGTTTGGACAGGGGAGGAAAACTGTTTTTT,TRBV28,many,TRBJ1-4,TRBD1
CASTQATPYEQYF,TGTGCCAGCACCCAAGCTACTCCCTACGAGCAGTACTTC,TRBV28,few,TRBJ2-7,.
CAIRGTGDEQYF,TGTGCCATCAGGGGGACAGGTGACGAGCAGTACTTC,TRBV10-3,.,TRBJ2-7,TRBD1
CASTAGSSYEQYF,TGTGCCAGCACTGCAGGGTCCTCCTACGAGCAGTACTTC,TRBV6-1,many,TRBJ2-7,.
CASSSHRTGFSNQPQHF,TGTGCCAGCAGTTCCCATCGGACAGGTTTCAGCAATCAGCCCCAGCATTTT,TRBV28,.,TRBJ1-5,TRBD1
CASSTPVENTEAFF,TGTGCCAGCAGTACTCCGGTGGAGAACACTGAAGCTTTCTTT,TRBV28,many,TRBJ1-1,.
CASSDGTGEKLFF,TGTGCCAGCAGTGACGGGACAGGAGAAAAACTGTTTTTT,TRBV2,many,TRBJ1-4,TRBD1
CASSPTDLAGGYNEQFF,TGTGCCAGCAGTCCTACCGACCTAGCGGGAGGGTACAATGAGCAGTTCTTC,TRBV28,many,TRBJ2-1,TRBD2
CASSLTTSSTDTQYF,TGTGCCAGCAGTCTGACGACTAGCTCCACAGATACGCAGTATTTT,TRBV28,many,TRBJ2-3,TRBD2